The present entry profiles one TCR beta chain with its context. This specimen comes from a study of OX40 agonist ivuxolimab in advanced cancers. The wider study: One patient with hepatocellular carcinoma and two with cutaneous melanoma, three in all, had partial responses.

Sequencing used immunoSEQ multiplex PCR; TCRdb keeps in-frame clones, though not all of them. The top ten clones hold about 7.7% of a sample with tens of thousands of clones, 75% to 90% of them seen once. The source of this sequence is an adult with an advanced solid tumor such as melanoma, head and neck, liver or kidney cancer. The specimen comprised CD4+ or CD8+ T cells sorted from blood, sampled in a trial of the OX40 agonist ivuxolimab.

Here the CDR3 reads CASSRGLAPTDTQYF. CDR3 coding DNA: TGCGCCAGCAGTCGAGGACTAGCGCCCACAGATACGCAGTATTTT. This chain uses TRBV23-1 with TRBJ2-3, with 9 bases aligning to TRBD2. TRBV23-1 is recorded as an ORF, its role being uncertain. There are 15 residues in the CDR3. J gave up 2 bases and V 4 bases, and 4 bases lay outside the gene matches.